The 21 T cell receptor beta chains listed next were all sequenced from one sample in a study of vaccination and CD4 T cells after COVID-19. Cultured CD4+ T-cell DNA underwent Oncomine TCR Beta short-read sequencing. Each CDR3 protein gets one entry after TCRdb re-called the PCR reads with MiXCR. This table has around 13,000 distinct CDR3 sequences, roughly 36% appearing once. Antigens of these TCRs are unknown. As to treatment: 10-day PBMC culture with coronavirus spike peptide pools or control peptides (ViraFEST assay). Sequencing was done on a sample of cultured CD4+ T cells from blood. The source is a human donor with COVID-19.

J is TRBJ2-5 and V is TRBV18; 13 bases are a match to TRBD2. CDR3 length: 16 residues. V lost 3 bases and J lost 7; bases outside the gene matches: 8. Germline CDR1 is KGHSH and CDR2 is LQKENI. The CDR3 protein is CASSPGLAGAGGTQYF. DNA of the CDR3: TGTGCCAGCTCACCCGGACTAGCGGGGGCCGGGGGGACCCAGTACTTC.

This clonotype was detected only a few times. CDR3 in DNA: TGTGCCACCAGCAGAGAGGGACACCCCAGCCGGGAGCTGTTTTTT. This gives the protein CATSREGHPSRELFF. The rearrangement links TRBV15 to TRBJ2-2; D may be TRBD1 (6 bases). V shed 0 bases and J shed 9 bases, with 14 bases lying between them. The CDR3 runs to 15 residues. The germline V gene encodes CDR1 LNHNV and CDR2 YYDKDF (reference sequence).

V and J are TRBV20-1 and TRBJ2-3; no clear D gene. CDR3 length equals 12 residues. CDR1 DFQATT and CDR2 SNEGSKA come from the germline V gene (reference sequence). V lost 6 bases, J lost 8 bases, and 15 bases lay in between. CDR3 residues: CSAKEPPGTQYF. In DNA form, the CDR3 reads TGCAGTGCGAAGGAGCCCCCGGGTACGCAGTATTTT.

This sequence joins TRBV7-2 and TRBJ1-2; 9 nucleotides agree with TRBD1. The germline V gene has CDR1 SGHTA and CDR2 FQGNSA. The CDR3 totals 15 residues. V shed 1 base, J shed 8 bases, and the junction held 8 bases outside the gene matches. For the CDR3, the DNA is TGTGCCAGCAGCTTAGATCATCGGACAGGGGTCGGCTACACCTTC. Encoded protein: CASSLDHRTGVGYTF. Full variable domain (outside the CDR3, taken from reference TRBV7-2 and TRBJ1-2): GAGVSQSPSNKVTEKGKDVELRCDPISGHTALYWYRQSLGQGLEFLIYFQGNSAPDKSGLPSDRFSAERTGGSVSTLTIQRTQQEDSAVYLCASSLDHRTGVGYTFGSGTRLTVV.

V usage is TRBV10-3 and J usage is TRBJ1-2, with a tentative D call TRBD1 (5 bases). There are 13 residues in the CDR3. The V end lost 11 bases, the J end lost 2 bases, and 15 bases lay between the germline ends. Germline V gene sequence: CDR1 ENHRY, CDR2 SYGVKD. The CDR3 sequence is CAVQGEKNYGYTF. As DNA, the CDR3 is TGTGCCGTCCAAGGGGAAAAAAACTATGGCTACACCTTC.

V gene TRBV7-3 combines with J gene TRBJ2-3; 7 bases match TRBD2. The V gene's germline CDR1 is SGHTA and CDR2 FQGTGA. Unmatched junction bases numbered 4, after V lost 2 bases and J lost 2 bases. The CDR3 runs 15 residues. CDR3 sequence: CASSLVGGNTDTQYF. For the CDR3, the DNA is TGTGCCAGCAGCTTAGTCGGGGGGAACACAGATACGCAGTATTTT.

The genes are TRBV30 and TRBJ1-6; D perhaps matches TRBD1 (6 bases). CDR3 length: 11 amino acids. Germline assignment: CDR1 GTSNPN and CDR2 SVGIG (reference sequence). Trimming left V 3 bases short and J 14 bases short, with 11 bases between. CDR3 region: CAWRGGGTLHF. DNA for the CDR3: TGTGCCTGGAGGGGGGGGGGCACCCTCCACTTT.

The DNA of the CDR3 is TGTGCGAGCGGAATGCGCCAAGAGACCCAGTACTTC. This sequence encodes CASGMRQETQYF. The V call is TRBV2, the J call TRBJ2-5; possibly TRBD2 for D (5 bases). Germline V gene lookup returns CDR1 SNHLY and CDR2 FYNNEI. This CDR3 is built from 12 residues.

This clonotype is labeled medium-sized. The chain employs TRBV7-3 and TRBJ1-1, with D tentatively TRBD1 (6 bases). The CDR3 is 13 residues long. V gave up 5 bases and J gave up 6 bases, with 13 bases separating them. The germline V gene encodes CDR1 SGHTA and CDR2 FQGTGA. DNA for the CDR3: TGTGCCAGCAGCCCGACTCCAGGGGCTGAAGCTTTCTTT. Residues: CASSPTPGAEAFF.

The rearrangement links TRBV5-4 to TRBJ1-1; 7 bases match TRBD1. Trimming at V came to 6 bases and at J to 0 bases, leaving 5 bases not matched to a gene. Per the germline V gene, CDR1 is SGHNT and CDR2 is YYREEE (reference sequence). The CDR3 extends over 14 amino acids. Written as DNA, the CDR3 is TGTGCCAGCAAAGACAGGGTTATGAACACTGAAGCTTTCTTT. Translation: CASKDRVMNTEAFF.

With regard to this clonotype: One base away lies a much larger clone, so this may be a sequencing read error. V is TRBV28 and J is TRBJ1-2, with D possibly being TRBD1 (5 bases). V was shortened by 5 bases and J by 0 bases, with 13 bases between the two germline ends. Germline V gives CDR1 MDHEN, CDR2 SYDVKM. This CDR3 region has 15 residues. The CDR3 DNA reads TGTGCCAGCAGTCTAGACAGCCTTACTAACTATGGCTACACCTTC. This gives the protein CASSLDSLTNYGYTF.

This clonotype was found a few times. The V call is TRBV2, the J call TRBJ2-7; D is possibly TRBD1 or TRBD2 (6 bases each). V shed 7 bases and J shed 5 bases, with 18 bases lying between them. CDR1 and CDR2 (germline): SNHLY, FYNNEI. The CDR3 contains 14 residues. The DNA for the CDR3 is TGTGCCAGCACTGGTGGGGGGCAGGGAAACGAGCAGTACTTC. Amino acids: CASTGGGQGNEQYF.

The chain carries TRBV24-1 and TRBJ2-1; tentative D call: TRBD2 (5 bases). Germline V gene sequence: CDR1 KGHDR, CDR2 SFDVKD. Trimming took 6 bases from V and 1 from J, leaving 18 bases between them. This CDR3 is built from 17 residues. CDR3 loop: CATSSSGERGSYNEQFF. The CDR3 nucleotides are TGTGCCACCAGTAGTTCGGGCGAACGGGGTTCCTACAATGAGCAGTTCTTC.

The V gene is TRBV11-1, the J gene TRBJ1-5; 9 nucleotides align to TRBD1. CDR1 and CDR2 from the germline V gene are SGHAT and FQDESV (reference sequence). After removal of 5 bases from V and 4 bases from J, the junction contained 6 bases not matched to a gene. The CDR3 runs 15 residues. In DNA, the CDR3 is TGTGCCAGCAGCGAGGGGACAGGGCGGAATCAGCCCCAGCATTTT. Residues: CASSEGTGRNQPQHF. Filled out from reference TRBV11-1 and TRBJ1-5, the complete variable domain reads EAEVAQSPRYKITEKSQAVAFWCDPISGHATLYWYRQILGQGPELLVQFQDESVVDDSQLPKDRFSAERLKGVDSTLKIQPAELGDSAMYLCASSEGTGRNQPQHFGDGTRLSIL.

This clonotype was recorded a few times. The CDR3, as DNA: TGCAGTGCTAGGCCACAAGGTTTGAAGCCCCAGCATTTT. It yields the protein CSARPQGLKPQHF. The genes are TRBV20-1 and TRBJ1-5; D call uncertain. This CDR3 has 13 amino acids. Germline loops: CDR1 DFQATT, CDR2 SNEGSKA (reference sequence). Deletions cut 3 bases from V and 8 bases from J, with 14 bases between.

The V gene is TRBV19, the J gene TRBJ1-5, with TRBD1 matching over 11 bases. Losses at the gene ends were 6 bases for V and 4 bases for J; bases not matched to a gene: 14. CDR3 length: 18 residues. Germline V CDR1 and CDR2: LNHDA, SQIVND (reference sequence). For the CDR3, the DNA is TGTGCCAGTAGCCTCCCGGACAGGGGGCTAGTACTTAATCAGCCCCAGCATTTT. Its translation is CASSLPDRGLVLNQPQHF.

The rearrangement joins TRBV6-2 or TRBV6-3 to TRBJ1-6; 10 bases are a match to TRBD1. V lost 6 bases, J lost 10 bases, and 6 bases stayed unmatched. Germline CDR1 is MNHEY and CDR2 is SVGEGT. CDR3 length equals 14 residues. CDR3 region: CASRKGQGRSPLHF. The CDR3 region has the DNA TGTGCCAGCAGGAAGGGACAGGGGAGATCACCCCTCCACTTT.

This clonotype qualifies as large. This sequence joins TRBV6-2 or TRBV6-3 and TRBJ2-4; 9 bases are shared with TRBD1. CDR3 length: 14 residues. J was trimmed by 6 bases and V by 6 bases; bases with no gene match: 6. Germline-derived CDR1 and CDR2 are MNHEY and SVGEGT. In DNA form, the CDR3 reads TGTGCCAGCAGGGGACAGGGATGGACAAACATTCAGTACTTC. Its translation is CASRGQGWTNIQYF.

This rearrangement joins TRBV20-1 to TRBJ1-5; D not certain. Germline V CDR1 and CDR2: DFQATT, SNEGSKA (reference sequence). The CDR3 contains 12 residues. The ends were cut back, 1 base at V and 4 bases at J, with 5 bases in the middle. In DNA form, the CDR3 reads TGCAGTGCTAGAGGGGGTAATCAGCCCCAGCATTTT. This sequence encodes CSARGGNQPQHF.

V and J are TRBV4-1 and TRBJ1-3; no clear D gene. CDR3 length: 17 amino acids. The V end lost 0 bases, the J end lost 0 bases, and 12 bases lay between the germline ends. Germline V gene sequence: CDR1 MGHRA, CDR2 YSYEKL. This CDR3 reads CASSQEPSGNSGNTIYF. As DNA, the CDR3 is TGCGCCAGCAGCCAAGAGCCCTCTGGTAACTCTGGAAACACCATATATTTT.

The chain uses TRBV12-3 or TRBV12-4 and TRBJ2-5; 9 bases map to TRBD1. The V and J ends lost 7 bases and 5 bases, in that order; junction bases with no gene match: 14. The CDR3 is 16 amino acids. This CDR3 reads CASTLSRTGEGETQYF. The CDR3 DNA follows: TGTGCCAGCACCCTTAGCCGGACAGGGGAAGGTGAGACCCAGTACTTC.